The source of this T cell receptor beta chain is a study of shared clonotypes between healthy human individuals (dated by TCRdb to about 2020). For context, the study as a whole: Two women and a few men aged 18 to 49 years were included in the cohort. To estimate repertoire size and how much clonotype sharing occurs between individuals, the study deeply sequenced the blood TCR repertoires of roughly 5 healthy adults. To increase sequencing depth and limit assay-specific biases, different laboratories used diverse techniques to prepare libraries and sequence TCR repertoires. For each donor, CD4 naive and CD4 memory were each given three plates, CD8 naive was given two plates, and CD8 memory was given one plate. Each donor's leukapheresis produced roughly between roughly 0.85 and 9.5 billion PBMCs. What the research found in general, with its limitations: When several donors were compared, the shared fraction of clonotypes was 5% to 6.5% for naive CD4, 3% to 4% for naive CD8, about 2.4% for memory CD4, and around 0.37% for memory CD8. Pairwise subsampling indicated that sequencing depth was expected to affect the degree of clonotype sharing among donors. Larger estimated clonotype richness was generally found for naive subsets than for memory subsets. Compared with non-shared clonotypes, the clonotypes found in all four sorted-subset donors had higher generation probabilities. Because the study included only a small number of donors, the genetic and exposure-history diversity represented was limited. Even with the large sequencing depth, rarefaction of the sorted-subset datasets indicated that sequencing was incomplete. Sampling was restricted to blood, and TCR repertoires in tissue are likely to differ from TCR repertoires in blood.

The donors were healthy, HIV-negative adults with no recently reported acute infections or vaccinations. Every donor was a Caucasian adult living in Nashville, Tennessee, USA. CD4+ T cells were enriched through magnetic negative selection, after which naive cells were positively selected on CD45RA and the remaining negative fraction served as the memory subset. Blood was obtained by leukapheresis, after which PBMCs were separated by Ficoll-Histopaque density gradient centrifugation and cryopreserved in liquid nitrogen vapor phase. Analytical flow cytometry was used to check the purity and quantity of every magnetically sorted T cell population. Genomic DNA was isolated from every sorted fraction and measured by UV absorbance on a Nanodrop 2000c. TCR CDR3 regions were amplified from genomic DNA by multiplex PCR using the deep immunoSEQ assay. Extracted genomic DNA from each cell subset was spread evenly across all wells of several immunoSEQ 96-well plates, with each plate serving as a replicate. For sorted subsets, around 200 ng genomic DNA, equal to tens of thousands of T cell genomes, was loaded into each replicate PCR. The purified libraries were quantified using a Qubit 3.0 fluorometer, sized with a Bioanalyzer 2100, and then quantified again using the KAPA Library Quantification kit. Each immunoSEQ 96-well plate was sequenced on its own single-read 150-cycle Illumina NextSeq 550 flow cell. On the authors' methods: Because the immunoSEQ output held only junctional sequences and lacked quality scores, the filtering could not match the filtering applied to full-length reads. Sequences were annotated with PyIR, a Python wrapper for IgBLAST v1.9, using IMGT germline references to assign V/J genes and CDR3. Reads were filtered out if the reads had weak V/J assignments (E-value above 1e-6), no CDR3, stop codons, out-of-frame junctions, or ambiguous translated residues. V3J clonotypes were defined by identical inferred V gene, J gene, and CDR3 amino acid sequence. Percentage overlap between repertoires was computed as shared unique clonotypes divided by the size of the smaller repertoire. Repertoire richness was assessed with RTK rarefaction, the Chao1 estimator, and Recon v2.1 estimates of unobserved clonotypes. Generation probabilities were computed with OLGA for all TCRbeta clonotypes obtained by the gDNA method from a handful of donors. Not all clones reach the TCRdb copy of this immuneACCESS table, which keeps in-frame sequences only. Checked studies attribute under half of the gap to unresolved V genes and leave the rest unexplained. The V and J calls and clone size come from that table; D and trimming were worked out from the DNA. The sample table records around 1 million clones; more than 75% of these occur just once. In total, the top ten clones hold about 1.5% of the sample.

Details on this clone: This receptor's antigen is unknown. No base quality values were provided; no much bigger clone lies one nucleotide off.

Germline trimming: 2 bases from V, 15 bases from J; junction bases outside gene matches: 14. Sequences ENHRY (CDR1) and SYGVKD (CDR2) are obtained from the germline V gene. The CDR3 runs 15 amino acids, cysteine and phenylalanine included. Only the CDR3 DNA stays, 45 bases, in frame from base 1. Sequences were obtained from memory CD4+ T cells sorted from blood. The cell subset or site label on this specimen signifies: CD45RA-negative fraction. The rearranged segments are TRBV10-3 and TRBJ2-1, with 9 central nucleotides matching TRBD2. This receptor was identified in a young man in good health. The CDR3 protein is CAISEGSSGKLSLFF. The DNA sequence reads TGTGCCATCAGTGAGGGGTCTAGCGGGAAGTTATCGTTGTTCTTC.